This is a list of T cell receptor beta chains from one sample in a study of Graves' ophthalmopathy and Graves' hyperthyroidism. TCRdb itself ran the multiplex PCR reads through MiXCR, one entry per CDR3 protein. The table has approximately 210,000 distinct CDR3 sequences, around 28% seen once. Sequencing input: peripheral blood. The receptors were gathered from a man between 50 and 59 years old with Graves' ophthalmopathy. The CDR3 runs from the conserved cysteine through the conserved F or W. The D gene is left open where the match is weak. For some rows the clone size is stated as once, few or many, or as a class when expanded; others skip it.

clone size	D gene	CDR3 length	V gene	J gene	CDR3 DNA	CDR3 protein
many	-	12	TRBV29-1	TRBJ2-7	TGCAGCGTTTTAGGGGGAGCCTACGAGCAGTACTTC	CSVLGGAYEQYF
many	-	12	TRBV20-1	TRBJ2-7	TGCAGTGCTACGGGCCTCGCGGACGAGCAGTACTTC	CSATGLADEQYF
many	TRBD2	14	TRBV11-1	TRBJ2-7	TGTGCCAGCAGCGCGGGGAGGGCCGGAGACGAGCAGTACTTC	CASSAGRAGDEQYF
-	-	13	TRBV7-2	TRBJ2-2	TGTGCCAGCAGCTTAGCCAGCACCGGGGAGCTGTTTTTT	CASSLASTGELFF
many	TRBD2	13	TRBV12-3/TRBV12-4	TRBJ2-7	TGTGCCAGCAACCTTGTTTGGGGAGGGGAGCAGTACTTC	CASNLVWGGEQYF
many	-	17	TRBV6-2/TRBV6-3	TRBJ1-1	TGTGCCAGCAGTTACTCGAAAGGGGCCCTAATGAACACTGAAGCTTTCTTT	CASSYSKGALMNTEAFF
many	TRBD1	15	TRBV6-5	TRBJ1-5	TGTGCCAGCAGTTACTCCGGACAGGGCAATCAGCCCCAGCATTTT	CASSYSGQGNQPQHF
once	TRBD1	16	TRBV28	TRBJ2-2	TGTGCCAGCAGTTTATATGGGACAGGGGGCACCGGGGAGCTGTTTTTT	CASSLYGTGGTGELFF
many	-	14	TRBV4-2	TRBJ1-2	TGTGCCAGCAGCCAATTTATCAGGGAGCAAGGCTACACCTTC	CASSQFIREQGYTF
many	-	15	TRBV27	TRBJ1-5	TGTGCCAGCCGCAGGGAGGCTCTGGGAAATCAGCCCCAGCATTTT	CASRREALGNQPQHF
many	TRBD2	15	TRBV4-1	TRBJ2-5	TGCGCCAGCAGCCAAGGGAGCGGGAGCCAAGAGACCCAGTACTTC	CASSQGSGSQETQYF
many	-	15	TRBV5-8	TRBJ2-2	TGTGCCAGCAGCCAACCAGGGACGAACACCGGGGAGCTGTTTTTT	CASSQPGTNTGELFF
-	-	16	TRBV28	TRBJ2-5	TGTGCCAGCAGTTCCCCCAGGGACACGTACCAAGAGACCCAGTACTTC	CASSSPRDTYQETQYF
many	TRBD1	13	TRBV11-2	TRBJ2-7	TGTGCCAGCAGCACCCGGACAGGGGGCGAGCAGTACTTC	CASSTRTGGEQYF
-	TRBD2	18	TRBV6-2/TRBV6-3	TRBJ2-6	TGTGCCAGCAGTACCCGACTAGCGGGCCACTCTGGGGCCAACGTCCTGACTTTC	CASSTRLAGHSGANVLTF
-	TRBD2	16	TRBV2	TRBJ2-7	TGTGCCAGCAGTTCTATCACTAGCGGGAGGGTCTACGAGCAGTACTTC	CASSSITSGRVYEQYF
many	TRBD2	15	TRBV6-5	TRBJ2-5	TGTGCCAGCAGTCCCCTAGCGGGAGAGGGAGAGACCCAGTACTTC	CASSPLAGEGETQYF
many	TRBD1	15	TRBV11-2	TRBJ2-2	TGTGCCAGCATCAGACAGGGGGGATGGGCCGGGGAGCTGTTTTTT	CASIRQGGWAGELFF
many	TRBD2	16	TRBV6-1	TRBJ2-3	TGTGCCAGCAGTGGATTGACTAGCGGGAGTGCAGATACGCAGTATTTT	CASSGLTSGSADTQYF
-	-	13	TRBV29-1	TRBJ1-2	TGCAGCGTCACACTTTCTTCAGGGGATGGCTACACCTTC	CSVTLSSGDGYTF
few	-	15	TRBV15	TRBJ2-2	TGTGCCACCAGCAGAGATCTTGAGCTCGCCGGGGAGCTGTTTTTT	CATSRDLELAGELFF
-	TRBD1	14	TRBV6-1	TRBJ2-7	TGTGCCAGCAGGGCGGGACAGGGGCCCTACGAGCAGTACTTC	CASRAGQGPYEQYF
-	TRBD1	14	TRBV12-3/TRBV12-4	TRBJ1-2	TGTGCCAGCAGCACAGGGGGCTCTAACTATGGCTACACCTTC	CASSTGGSNYGYTF
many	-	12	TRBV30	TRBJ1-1	TGTGCCTGGATCAGGGGTTACACTGAAGCTTTCTTT	CAWIRGYTEAFF
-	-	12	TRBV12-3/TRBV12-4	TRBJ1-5	TGTGCCAGCAGTTTAGTGTATCAGCCCCAGCATTTT	CASSLVYQPQHF
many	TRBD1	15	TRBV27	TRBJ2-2	TGTGCCAGTAGGGGTGGGACAGGGGGCCCCGGGGAGCTGTTTTTT	CASRGGTGGPGELFF
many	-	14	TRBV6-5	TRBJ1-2	TGTGCCAGCAGTTTGCTGGGGAAGGGCTATGGCTACACCTTC	CASSLLGKGYGYTF
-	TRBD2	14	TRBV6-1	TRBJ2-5	TGTGCCAGCAGTATCGGGACTAGCAAGGAGACCCAGTACTTC	CASSIGTSKETQYF
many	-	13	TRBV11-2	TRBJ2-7	TGTGCCAGCAGCTTAGGACAGTACTACGAGCAGTACTTC	CASSLGQYYEQYF
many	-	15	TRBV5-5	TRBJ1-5	TGTGCCAGCAGCACCCTGGGGGGGAGCAATCAGCCCCAGCATTTT	CASSTLGGSNQPQHF
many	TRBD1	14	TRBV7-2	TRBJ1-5	TGTGCCAGCAGCTTAGCTTCCAGGGGGCAGCCCCAGCATTTT	CASSLASRGQPQHF
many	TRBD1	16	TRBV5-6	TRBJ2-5	TGTGCCAGCAGCTTCCGTGGGACAGGGGCGGCGGAGACCCAGTACTTC	CASSFRGTGAAETQYF
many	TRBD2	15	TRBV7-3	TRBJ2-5	TGTGCCAGCAGCTCGACTAGCGGGAGATTCGAGACCCAGTACTTC	CASSSTSGRFETQYF
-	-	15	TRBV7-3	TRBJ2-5	TGTGCCAGCAGCTTAACGGGGGGCCGCCCGGAGGCCCAGTACTTC	CASSLTGGRPEAQYF
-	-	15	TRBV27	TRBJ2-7	TGTGCCAGCAGTGATGGGCAGGGGATCGCCTACGAGCAGTACTTC	CASSDGQGIAYEQYF
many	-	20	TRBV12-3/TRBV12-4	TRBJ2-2	TGTGCCAGCAGTTTAGCCCTTCCCCTTCTCTTAGCTGAGAACACCGGGGAGCTGTTTTTT	CASSLALPLLLAENTGELFF
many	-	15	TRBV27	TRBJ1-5	TGTGCCAGCAGCATGACAGGATATAGCAATCAGCCCCAGCATTTT	CASSMTGYSNQPQHF
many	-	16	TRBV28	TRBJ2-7	TGTGCCAGCAGGGAACCGGGCCCCCTCCCCTACTACGAGCAGTACTTC	CASREPGPLPYYEQYF
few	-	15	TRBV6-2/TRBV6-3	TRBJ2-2	TGTGCCAGCAGTCAACTAGCATCTAACACCGGGGAGCTGTTTTTT	CASSQLASNTGELFF
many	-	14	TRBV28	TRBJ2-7	TGTGCCAGCAGTCTTCGAGAGTTGTCTTACGAGCAGTACTTC	CASSLRELSYEQYF
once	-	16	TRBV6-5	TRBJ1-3	TGTGCCAGCAGTTCGCCCGGAGGGGTGAGAGGAAACACCGTATATTTT	CASSSPGGVRGNTVYF
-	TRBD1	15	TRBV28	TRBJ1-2	TGTGCCAGCAGCCGGTCAGGACAGGGGGCTCGCGGCTACACCTTC	CASSRSGQGARGYTF
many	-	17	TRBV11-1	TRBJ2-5	TGTGCCAGAAACCTATTGTTTGTGGACACCATGCAAGAGACCCAGTACTTC	CARNLLFVDTMQETQYF
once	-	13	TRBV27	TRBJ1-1	TGTGCCAGCAGTTTAGAACATACGGCTGAAGCTTTCTTT	CASSLEHTAEAFF
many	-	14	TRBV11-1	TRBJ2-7	TGTGCCAGCAGGCCGAGGGACAACTCCTACGAGCAGTACTTC	CASRPRDNSYEQYF
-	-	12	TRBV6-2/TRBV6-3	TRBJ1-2	TGTGCCAGCAGTTACTCGGTTATATCCTACACCTTC	CASSYSVISYTF
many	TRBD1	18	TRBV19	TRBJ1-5	TGTGCCAGTAGTAGGGGGACAGGGGGCGCGGACTGGAATCAGCCCCAGCATTTT	CASSRGTGGADWNQPQHF
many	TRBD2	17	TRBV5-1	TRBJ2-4	TGCGCCAGCAGCTGGGGACTAGCGGGAAATCACAAAAACATTCAGTACTTC	CASSWGLAGNHKNIQYF
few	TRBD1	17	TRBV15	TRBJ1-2	TGTGCCACCAGCGGATTAGGGGGCGCCTCGGCTAACTATGGCTACACCTTC	CATSGLGGASANYGYTF
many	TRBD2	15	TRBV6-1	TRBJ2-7	TGTGCCAGCAGGGCCGGACTAGCAGGCGGGTACGAGCAGTACTTC	CASRAGLAGGYEQYF